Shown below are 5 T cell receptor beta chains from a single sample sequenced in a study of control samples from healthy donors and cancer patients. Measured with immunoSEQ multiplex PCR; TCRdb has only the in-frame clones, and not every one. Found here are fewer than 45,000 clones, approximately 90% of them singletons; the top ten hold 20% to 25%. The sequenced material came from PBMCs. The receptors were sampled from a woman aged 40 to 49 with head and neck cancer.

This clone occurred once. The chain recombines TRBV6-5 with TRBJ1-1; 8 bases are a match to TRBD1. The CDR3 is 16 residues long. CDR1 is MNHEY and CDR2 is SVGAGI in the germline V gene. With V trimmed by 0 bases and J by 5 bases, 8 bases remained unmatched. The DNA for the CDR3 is TGTGCCAGCAGTTACTCGCGGTACAGGGGGAGTACTGAAGCTTTCTTT. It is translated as CASSYSRYRGSTEAFF.

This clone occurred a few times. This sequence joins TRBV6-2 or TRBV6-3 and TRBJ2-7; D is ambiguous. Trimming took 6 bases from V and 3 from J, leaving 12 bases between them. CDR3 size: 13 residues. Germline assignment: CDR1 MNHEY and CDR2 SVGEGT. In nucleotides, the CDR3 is TGTGCCAGCAGCCTATCCCCTAGCTACGAGCAGTACTTC. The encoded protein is CASSLSPSYEQYF.

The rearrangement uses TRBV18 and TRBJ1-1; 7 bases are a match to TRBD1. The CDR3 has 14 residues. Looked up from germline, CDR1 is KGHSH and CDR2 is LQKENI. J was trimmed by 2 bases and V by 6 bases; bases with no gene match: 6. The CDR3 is CASSPGQVNTEAFF. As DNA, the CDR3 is TGTGCCAGCTCCCCAGGACAGGTTAACACTGAAGCTTTCTTT. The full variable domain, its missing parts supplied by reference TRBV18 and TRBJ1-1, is NAGVMQNPRHLVRRRGQEARLRCSPMKGHSHVYWYRQLPEEGLKFMVYLQKENIIDESGMPKERFSAEFPKEGPSILRIQQVVRGDSAAYFCASSPGQVNTEAFFGQGTRLTVV.

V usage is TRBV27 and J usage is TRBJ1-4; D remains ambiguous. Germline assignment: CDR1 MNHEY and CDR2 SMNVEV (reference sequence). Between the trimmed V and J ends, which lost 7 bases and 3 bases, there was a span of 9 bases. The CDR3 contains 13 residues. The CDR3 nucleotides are TGTGCCAGCAAGCGGGGTTCTAATGAAAAACTGTTTTTT. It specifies CASKRGSNEKLFF.

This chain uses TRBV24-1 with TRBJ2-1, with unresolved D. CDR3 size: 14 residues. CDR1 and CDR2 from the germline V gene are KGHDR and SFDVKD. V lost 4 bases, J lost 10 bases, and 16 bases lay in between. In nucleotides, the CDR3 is TGTGCCACCAGTGAAAGCGACACACTCCGGGAGCAGTTCTTC. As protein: CATSESDTLREQFF.